The TCR beta chain described here comes from a study of T cell responses to AZD1222 COVID-19 vaccine. Study-wide results and limits: Of the AZD1222 recipients, only 5 or 6 were seropositive at baseline. Clonal diversity may have been underestimated, and the donors were mostly white British, with more females than males.

Comments on this clone: Its antigen is unidentified.

The repertoire was sequenced with immunoSEQ multiplex PCR; TCRdb's copy has only in-frame clones and lacks some. Of around 130,000 clones listed, over 75% are singletons. There are 15 residues in the CDR3. Germline lookup yields CDR1 SGHVS and CDR2 FNYEAQ. V trimming: 1 base; J trimming: 5 bases; junction bases outside the gene matches: 6. This sequence was found in an adult in good health. The chain joins TRBV7-6 to TRBJ2-7; 9 bases agree with TRBD1. Sequencing used peripheral blood, obtained on day 0 of AZD1222 vaccination. CDR3 nucleotide sequence: TGTGCCAGCAGCTTAGTGGGACAGGGCGTCGACGAGCAGTACTTC. It is translated as CASSLVGQGVDEQYF.